These 26 T cell receptor beta chains share one sample of origin, sequenced in a study of T cell repertoires in ileal Crohn's disease. Sequencing was performed with immunoSEQ multiplex PCR; in TCRdb, only in-frame clones are kept and a portion is missing. In the table there are about 11,000 clones, about three quarters of which are singletons. The sample was ileal tissue. Receptor source: an adult with Crohn's disease.

CDR3 region: CASSFRPLSGNTIYF. CDR3 DNA: TGTGCCAGCAGCTTTCGTCCCCTCTCTGGAAACACCATATATTTT. The chain combines TRBV7-8 with TRBJ1-3, with D uncertain. Trimming stripped 3 bases from V and 0 bases from J, with 9 bases between. Germline CDR1 is SGHVS and CDR2 is FQNEAQ. The CDR3 sequence is 15 residues long.

CDR3 nucleotides: TGTGCCAGCAGCGTAGGGGGGGGGCCCACAGATACGCAGTATTTT. This encodes CASSVGGGPTDTQYF. The V and J genes are TRBV9 and TRBJ2-3, with D possibly being TRBD2 (7 bases). The CDR3 is 15 residues long. V lost 0 bases and J 2 bases, leaving 10 bases between the germline ends. Per germline, CDR1 SGDLS and CDR2 YYNGEE.

The chain carries TRBV9 and TRBJ2-7; D is possibly TRBD2 (5 bases). The CDR3 runs 13 residues. Germline lookup yields CDR1 SGDLS and CDR2 YYNGEE. V dropped 0 bases and J dropped 7 bases, with 11 bases sitting between them. Here the CDR3 DNA reads TGTGCCAGCAGCGTAGACCTCACGGGGGAGCAGTACTTC. This gives the protein CASSVDLTGEQYF.

In nucleotides, the CDR3 is TGTGCCAGCAGCATCAGGGTCGCGAACACCGGGGAGCTGTTTTTT. Protein sequence: CASSIRVANTGELFF. The chain employs TRBV7-2 and TRBJ2-2; possible D gene TRBD1, 5 bases. The germline V and J ends were trimmed by 5 bases and 0 bases, with 10 bases remaining between them. Per the germline V gene, CDR1 is SGHTA and CDR2 is FQGNSA. This CDR3 region has 15 residues.

The table lists this clone with a few counts. CDR3 DNA: TGTGCCAGCAGCCCCTGGGGCTACGAGCAGTACTTC. Translation gives CASSPWGYEQYF. V is TRBV5-4 and J is TRBJ2-5; the D is unclear. TRBJ2-7 explains the end of the DNA better; the J call may be wrong. The CDR3 runs to 12 residues. Germline CDR1 is SGHNT and CDR2 is YYREEE (reference sequence).

The chain couples TRBV19 to TRBJ2-3; 8 positions agree with TRBD2. V dropped 6 bases and J dropped 3; count of bases not matched to a gene: 8. Germline V gene sequence: CDR1 LNHDA, CDR2 SQIVND (reference sequence). This CDR3 has 15 amino acids. Here the CDR3 DNA reads TGTGCCAGTAGAGAGGGCGGGGGGCTGACAGATACGCAGTATTTT. Translating gives CASREGGGLTDTQYF.

Only a few counts were recorded for this clone. The chain recombines TRBV19 with TRBJ2-4, with D unclear. Germline CDR1 is LNHDA and CDR2 is SQIVND (reference sequence). This CDR3 spans 15 amino acids. The germline V and J ends were trimmed by 5 bases and 0 bases, with 11 bases remaining between them. CDR3 sequence: CASSLILLAKNIQYF. CDR3 DNA sequence: TGTGCCAGTAGTCTCATCCTACTAGCCAAAAACATTCAGTACTTC.

This chain links TRBV11-2 with TRBJ1-5; possibly TRBD1 for D (6 bases). The CDR3 covers 15 residues. Trimming pared 0 bases from V and 4 bases from J, leaving 10 bases between. Germline V gene sequence: CDR1 SGHAT, CDR2 FQNNGV. The DNA for the CDR3 is TGTGCCAGCAGCTTAGACCGGACAGATAATCAGCCCCAGCATTTT. Translation: CASSLDRTDNQPQHF.

V usage is TRBV11-2 and J usage is TRBJ1-2; no clear D. Trimming left V 5 bases short and J 3 bases short, with 13 bases between. Germline values: CDR1 SGHAT, CDR2 FQNNGV. CDR3 length: 14 amino acids. CDR3 DNA sequence: TGTGCCAGCAGCCCCACTGGAGGGTACTATGGCTACACCTTC. Translated, it gives CASSPTGGYYGYTF.

The CDR3 spells CASSSSESGPYEQYF. The CDR3 DNA reads TGTGCCAGCAGTTCCTCCGAGTCAGGCCCGTACGAGCAGTACTTC. The chain employs TRBV6-6 and TRBJ2-7; D uncertain. The length of the CDR3 is 15 residues. Trimming took off 4 bases at V and 4 bases at J, with 17 bases between the two ends. Germline-derived CDR1 and CDR2 are MNHNY and SVGAGI (reference sequence).

The gene calls are TRBV27 and TRBJ2-7; TRBD1 matches 9 bases. Germline CDR1 MNHEY, CDR2 SMNVEV (reference sequence). The CDR3 has 14 amino acids. The trim removed 5 bases at V and 3 bases at J, leaving 5 bases unmatched. CDR3 protein: CASSPGDRVYEQYF. The CDR3 DNA sequence: TGTGCCAGCAGTCCAGGGGACAGGGTCTACGAGCAGTACTTC.

This chain joins TRBV19 and TRBJ1-2; 7 bases align to TRBD1. CDR1 and CDR2 from the germline V gene are LNHDA and SQIVND (reference sequence). The ends lost 5 bases at V and 2 bases at J; junction bases unmatched: 5. This CDR3 region has 14 residues. CDR3 nucleotide sequence: TGTGCCAGTAGTTCTCGACAGGGCAACTATGGCTACACCTTC. Protein sequence: CASSSRQGNYGYTF.

This chain links TRBV5-1 with TRBJ1-2; D is ambiguous. Germline V gene lookup returns CDR1 SGHRS and CDR2 YFSETQ. V shed 4 bases and J shed 8 bases, with 18 bases lying between them. This CDR3 is built from 14 residues. The CDR3 loop is CASSGFGRTWGYTF. In nucleotides, the CDR3 is TGCGCCAGCAGCGGCTTCGGGAGAACGTGGGGCTACACCTTC.

J is TRBJ2-2 and V is TRBV25-1, with 8 bases that match TRBD2. Germline CDR1 reads MGHDK; CDR2 reads SYGVNS. V gave up 5 bases and J gave up 2 bases; unmatched junction bases: 7. The CDR3 length is 16 residues. The CDR3 sequence is CASSSMAGGNTGELFF. DNA of the CDR3: TGTGCCAGCAGTTCGATGGCGGGGGGAAACACCGGGGAGCTGTTTTTT.

The chain links TRBV6-5 to TRBJ1-1; unclear D gene. The CDR3 has 15 residues. In germline, CDR1 is MNHEY, CDR2 SVGAGI. V gave up 0 bases and J gave up 3 bases, with 11 bases separating them. The CDR3 sequence: CASSYSSGADTEAFF. The DNA for the CDR3 is TGTGCCAGCAGTTACTCTTCGGGTGCCGACACTGAAGCTTTCTTT.

The chain links TRBV7-9 to TRBJ1-1; 7 nucleotides match TRBD1. The germline gives CDR1 SEHNR, CDR2 FQNEAQ (reference sequence). Unmatched junction bases numbered 14, after V lost 10 bases and J lost 9 bases. This CDR3 has 13 residues. CDR3 coding DNA: TGTGCCATTAGGGACAGCCGAAGTGGAAAAGCTTTCTTT. Its translation: CAIRDSRSGKAFF.

This CDR3 is CANRGTGPSYEQYF. In DNA, the CDR3 is TGTGCCAACCGAGGGACAGGGCCCTCCTACGAGCAGTACTTC. J is TRBJ2-7 and V is TRBV27; TRBD1 agrees at 9 bases. V was pared by 10 bases and J by 0 bases, with 7 bases of the junction left unmatched. Germline values: CDR1 MNHEY, CDR2 SMNVEV (reference sequence). This CDR3 contains 14 residues.

The genes are TRBV27 and TRBJ2-3, with a weak D call TRBD2 (5 bases). The CDR3 is made up of 14 amino acids. V was clipped by 8 bases and J by 6 bases, with 18 bases between them. Germline values: CDR1 MNHEY, CDR2 SMNVEV (reference sequence). The CDR3 DNA reads TGTGCCAGCTCCGACGTGAGGGCGAGGGATACGCAGTATTTT. Encoded protein: CASSDVRARDTQYF.

The chain is built from TRBV6-5 and TRBJ2-1, with D possibly matching TRBD2 (6 bases). Germline CDR1 reads MNHEY; CDR2 reads SVGAGI. There are 15 residues in the CDR3. V shed 2 bases and J shed 3 bases, with 11 bases lying between them. CDR3 sequence: CASSYGGTGYNEQFF. The CDR3 region has the DNA TGTGCCAGCAGTTACGGAGGGACGGGCTACAATGAGCAGTTCTTC.

This clone occurred a few times. This sequence joins TRBV5-6 and TRBJ1-1; tentatively, D is TRBD1 (6 bases). CDR1 and CDR2 (germline): SGHDT, YYEEEE. V lost 4 bases to trimming and J lost 7 bases, with 17 bases between them. The CDR3 runs to 14 residues. The CDR3, as DNA: TGTGCCAGCAGCATTGGACAGTCTCGTGATGAAGCTTTCTTT. Protein: CASSIGQSRDEAFF.

The chain combines TRBV2 with TRBJ2-2, with 8 bases fitting TRBD2. In germline, CDR1 is SNHLY, CDR2 FYNNEI. The CDR3 runs 16 residues. Trimming took 6 bases from V and 4 from J; bases not matched to a gene: 10. Here the CDR3 DNA reads TGTGCCAGCAGGACCGGGACTAGGTCCCCCACCGGGGAGCTGTTTTTT. Encoded protein: CASRTGTRSPTGELFF.

This clone appeared a single time. The CDR3 spells CATSRDLGQGNTEAFF. Written as DNA, the CDR3 is TGTGCCACCAGCAGAGATCTGGGACAGGGCAACACTGAAGCTTTCTTT. This chain connects TRBV15 to TRBJ1-1; 9 positions agree with TRBD1. The CDR3 has 16 residues. Germline values: CDR1 LNHNV, CDR2 YYDKDF (reference sequence). Unmatched junction bases numbered 4, after V lost 0 bases and J lost 2 bases.

This clone occurred once. The V gene is TRBV29-1, the J gene TRBJ1-2, with 9 bases aligning to TRBD1. This CDR3 is 13 amino acids long. V gave up 6 bases and J gave up 6 bases; unmatched junction bases: 8. The germline V gene has CDR1 SQVTM and CDR2 ANQGSEA. The CDR3 nucleotides are TGCAGCGTCGCCGCGGGACAGGGCAATGGCTACACCTTC. Translated: CSVAAGQGNGYTF. The full variable domain, in which reference TRBV29-1 and TRBJ1-2 provide the parts outside the CDR3, is SAVISQKPSRDICQRGTSLTIQCQVDSQVTMMFWYRQQPGQSLTLIATANQGSEATYESGFVIDKFPISRPNLTFSTLTVSNMSPEDSSIYLCSVAAGQGNGYTFGSGTRLTVV.

The chain joins TRBV25-1 to TRBJ1-4, with 9 bases lining up with TRBD1. V trimming: 4 bases; J trimming: 7 bases; junction bases outside the gene matches: 7. CDR3 length: 15 residues. The germline V gene encodes CDR1 MGHDK and CDR2 SYGVNS. CDR3 sequence: CASSALGQGREKLFF. DNA for the CDR3: TGTGCCAGCAGTGCATTGGGACAGGGTCGTGAAAAACTGTTTTTT. Full variable domain (outside the CDR3, taken from reference TRBV25-1 and TRBJ1-4): EADIYQTPRYLVIGTGKKITLECSQTMGHDKMYWYQQDPGMELHLIHYSYGVNSTEKGDLSSESTVSRIRTEHFPLTLESARPSHTSQYLCASSALGQGREKLFFGSGTQLSVL.

The V and J genes are TRBV6-1 and TRBJ1-2; D call uncertain. Germline-derived CDR1 and CDR2 are MNHNS and SASEGT. V was shortened by 1 base and J by 0 bases, with 12 bases between the two germline ends. This CDR3 has 16 residues. The CDR3, as DNA: TGTGCCAGCAGTGAAGGGGCAGGCCAAGCTAACTATGGCTACACCTTC. This encodes CASSEGAGQANYGYTF.

The CDR3: CASSQGRGYYGYTF. Written as DNA, the CDR3 is TGCGCCAGCAGCCAAGGCAGGGGCTACTATGGCTACACCTTC. J is TRBJ1-2 and V is TRBV4-1; maybe TRBD1 (6 bases). Trimming pared 1 base from V and 3 bases from J, leaving 9 bases between. CDR3 length: 14 amino acids. The germline gives CDR1 MGHRA, CDR2 YSYEKL.